Sequencing of this T cell receptor beta chain was carried out in a study of blood T cells in healthy people across ages (dated by TCRdb to 2013 to 2016). Regarding the research as a whole: Template switching captured roughly one uniquely barcoded TCR beta cDNA molecule per two T cells in model experiments. To track age-related changes in TCR beta repertoire diversity, the study relied on deep sequencing normalized with unique cDNA molecular identifiers. Using the same blood draw, the study looked at two additional independent replicas of 1 million unique cDNA reads for two donors, one aged 18 to 30 and the other aged 80 or older. To avoid experimental bias, donors of different ages were randomly spread across the sequencing lanes. Donors were grouped into four age groups: young (average approximately 15 years), middle-aged (39), aged (62) and long-lived (82). Study-level results and caveats: The percentage of naive T cells measured by flow cytometry correlated strongly with observed TCR beta diversity. The CMV infection status of donors was not known, potentially confounding age-related changes in expanded clonotypes. Because profiling used bulk unsorted PBMCs, naive and antigen-experienced compartments could not be compared conclusively. Estimates of total diversity from one million sequenced T cells were regarded as lower bounds and underestimates. Compared with the aged group, the long-lived group had more naive CD4+ T cells, fewer expanded clones and increased TCR diversity, suggesting age selection. Observed TCR beta diversity per million T cells fell roughly linearly with age, and a significant reduction was already apparent by age around 44.

This clonotype was observed a handful of times. Its antigen target is currently unknown. No per-base quality is available; no much larger clone lies one base away. Systemically healthy Caucasian individuals from Russia, 35 to 50 in total and aged about 6 to 95 years, were included as donors. Approximately 9.3 milliliters of peripheral blood were collected from each donor into EDTA-treated Vacutainer tubes. Ficoll-Paque density-gradient centrifugation was used to isolate PBMCs, with at least 7 million obtained per sample. Trizol reagent was used to extract total RNA from the PBMCs, yielding at least 6 micrograms per sample. For every donor, an aliquot of PBMCs went through flow cytometry to measure the percentages of naive CD45RAhigh/CD27high T cells. The receptor library was made with 5' RACE. The listed sequencing device is Illumina HiSeq 2500. A second 7 to 11 cycle PCR used a sample-barcoded 5' primer and a J-beta primer mix. Each TCR beta cDNA molecule received a unique molecular identifier from a template-switch 5' adaptor carrying 12 random nucleotides. At least 2.5 million CDR3-containing paired-end reads were obtained from each sample. First-strand cDNA was synthesized from all RNA with the Mint cDNA synthesis kit, primed by a TRBC-specific oligonucleotide. After uracil-DNA glycosylase treatment, a first 18-cycle PCR used universal primers M1SS and BC2_uni_R on all cDNA. The authors processed their data as follows. Normalization of each sample was performed by random selection of 1 million high-quality reads, each carrying a distinct molecular identifier. Reads with shared molecular identifiers were discarded instead of being binned into consensus sequences. MiTCR, set to a Q25 quality threshold and the strictest error-elimination algorithm, was used for CDR3 identification, clonotype clustering and error correction. A nonparametric unseen species model using Euler transformation provided a lower-bound estimate of total TCR beta diversity. The public reads were quality trimmed at Q25 with fastp and then assembled into clones with MiXCR by TCRdb, keeping productive beta chains. Each CDR3 protein gets just one entry, which takes the most common genes and DNA from the rows behind it. The authors' filters were not applied to this entry. The sample table records about 1 million distinct CDR3 sequences; around 45% of these occur just once. Of the sample, 15% to 20% is held by the ten largest clones.

The germline V gene provides CDR1 MNHNS and CDR2 SASEGT. The CDR3 contains 16 residues, cysteine and phenylalanine counted. Only CDR3 DNA remains: 48 bases, in frame from the first base. Relative to germline, V is 6 bases shorter and J is 4 bases shorter, with 19 bases between their ends. Sequencing input: blood. This clonotype originated in a woman aged 55-70 years in good health. The chain is assembled from TRBV6-1 and TRBJ1-5; matching of 5 bases hints at TRBD1 as the D gene. Read as DNA, the sequence is TGTGCCAGCAGCGCCACTACCGGGGGGTTAAATCAGCCCCAGCATTTT. Translated, it gives CASSATTGGLNQPQHF.